The clone carrying this T cell receptor (beta chain) has just a few counts. The V and J ends lost 5 bases and 1 base respectively, with 5 bases between them. CDR3 length: 12 residues. The assay was immunoSEQ multiplex PCR, and TCRdb's table has in-frame clones only and misses some. The sample lists just over 650,000 clones; 85% to 90% were seen once. The data stem from a study of blood T cell repertoires in COVID-19. Study in general: Samples came from the United States, Italy and Spain, spanning acute and convalescent COVID-19. PBMCs, B-cell-depleted T cells, or T cells provided the cDNA or gDNA that made up the material.

This chain connects TRBV12-3 or TRBV12-4 to TRBJ1-1, with D hard to call. Source material: peripheral blood. The TCR was taken from a woman between 18 and 29 years old with acute or convalescent COVID-19. CDR3 in amino acids: CASSERNTEAFF. The CDR3 coding sequence is TGTGCCAGCAGTGAGAGGAACACTGAAGCTTTCTTT.